This TCR beta chain was captured in a study of CD8 T cells in Susac syndrome. When the RNA was reverse transcribed, random hexamers were used with an input of about 0.5 to 1 ug. Multiplex PCR with immunoSEQ amplified the TCR beta CDR3 across 54 Vbeta and 13 Jbeta. TCRdb re-derived calls from the immunoSEQ multiplex PCR reads in MiXCR, one entry per CDR3 protein. The sample has roughly 150,000 distinct CDR3 sequences; about 95% are singletons. CD8+ and CD4+ T cells taken from blood had their TCR beta sequenced. The patients serving as multiple sclerosis controls were treatment-naive. They had stable or active relapsing-remitting disease and fulfilled revised McDonald criteria. Negative isolation yielded CD4+ and CD8+ T cells, and FACS enriched TEMRA cells. Germline assignment: CDR1 MGHRA and CDR2 YSYEKL. The CDR3 is made up of 16 amino acids. V lost 3 bases and J lost 3, with 15 bases in between.

This clonotype was sampled from a human donor with multiple sclerosis. Sequencing was performed on CD8+ T cells from PBMCs. The chain carries TRBV4-1 and TRBJ2-1; D is uncertain. CDR3 DNA sequence: TGCGCCAGCAGCCAGAGCTCAGAGTCGTACTACAATGAGCAGTTCTTC. Translated, it gives CASSQSSESYYNEQFF.